This TCR beta chain came from a study of T cell responses to AZD1222 COVID-19 vaccine. Trimming left V 1 base short and J 2 bases short, with 14 bases between. The germline V gene has CDR1 SGHTA and CDR2 FQGNSA. The CDR3 loop spans 16 amino acids. In the case of this clone: Its antigen is unidentified.

Only in-frame clones appear in the TCRdb table, and some are missing; sequencing was by immunoSEQ multiplex PCR. Of about 78,000 clones listed, about 84% were seen once; the top ten hold around 3%. Broader study findings: Only 5 to 7 AZD1222 recipients were seropositive at baseline.

This chain uses TRBV7-2 with TRBJ2-5; D possibly corresponds to TRBD2 (5 bases). The TCR comes from an adult in good health. This specimen was peripheral blood, taken on day 0 of AZD1222 vaccination. CDR3 region: CASSLEVRRTQETQYF. The CDR3 DNA sequence: TGTGCCAGCAGCTTAGAGGTGCGCAGGACTCAAGAGACCCAGTACTTC.